Shown below are 12 T cell receptor beta chains from a single sample sequenced in a study of T cells in Graves' hyperthyroidism and ophthalmopathy. The source material, RNA transcripts, was used to amplify TCR beta CDR3 regions. The TCR CDR3 first-round RT-PCR relied on the HTBI primer set. One entry per CDR3 protein results from TCRdb running MiXCR on the multiplex PCR reads. The sample consists of roughly 520,000 distinct CDR3 sequences, roughly 24% of them appearing once. The material sequenced was blood. The receptors originated from a woman in her 30s with Graves' ophthalmopathy.

This clonotype has ten or more counts. The gene calls are TRBV7-2 and TRBJ2-5; D is undetermined. The CDR3 covers 13 residues. Trimming removed 2 bases from V and 5 bases from J, with 9 bases in between. The V gene's germline CDR1 is SGHTA and CDR2 FQGNSA. This chain's CDR3 is CASSLRASETQYF. The CDR3 DNA reads as TGTGCCAGCAGCTTACGCGCCTCGGAGACCCAGTACTTC.

This rearrangement joins TRBV7-3 to TRBJ1-1; possibly TRBD1 for D (5 bases). Looked up from germline, CDR1 is SGHTA and CDR2 is FQGTGA. V shed 5 bases and J shed 0 bases, with 13 bases lying between them. CDR3 size: 15 residues. The CDR3 reads CASSLWTIMNTEAFF. In DNA, the CDR3 is TGTGCCAGCAGCCTATGGACAATCATGAACACTGAAGCTTTCTTT.

This clonotype showed up just a few times. The chain links TRBV30 to TRBJ1-2; TRBD1 might be the D (5 bases). V was cut by 2 bases and J by 2 bases, with 9 bases left in between. CDR3 length equals 13 residues. Looked up from germline, CDR1 is GTSNPN and CDR2 is SVGIG (reference sequence). CDR3 loop: CAWSRTHNYGYTF. DNA for the CDR3: TGTGCCTGGAGTCGGACACACAACTATGGCTACACCTTC.

This clonotype was picked up many times. The CDR3 bases are TGTGCCAGCAGTGAACCCGGTATAGGGGGGAACTATGGCTACACCTTC. It specifies CASSEPGIGGNYGYTF. This sequence joins TRBV6-1 and TRBJ1-2; a weak D match, TRBD1 (6 bases). The CDR3 is made up of 16 amino acids. V was shortened by 2 bases and J by 2 bases, with 15 bases between the two germline ends. CDR1 is MNHNS and CDR2 is SASEGT in the germline V gene.

This clonotype was seen at least ten times. This chain joins TRBV6-2 or TRBV6-3 and TRBJ2-7; D is unclear. Germline-derived CDR1 and CDR2 are MNHEY and SVGEGT. The length of the CDR3 is 20 residues. V gave up 0 bases and J gave up 1 base, with 25 bases separating them. The CDR3 region has the DNA TGTGCCAGCAGTTACTCGATTCTAGGCCAGGTCGCCCCCGATTCCTACGAGCAGTACTTC. Its protein product is CASSYSILGQVAPDSYEQYF.

This clonotype was seen at least ten times. This chain connects TRBV6-5 to TRBJ1-2; maybe TRBD1 (5 bases). This CDR3 is built from 15 residues. Germline V gene lookup returns CDR1 MNHEY and CDR2 SVGAGI. Trimming removed 0 bases at V and 5 bases at J, with 13 bases between. The CDR3 nucleotides are TGTGCCAGCAGTTACTCGATTACGGGGCCTTATGGCTACACCTTC. It is translated as CASSYSITGPYGYTF.

Ten or more counts support this clonotype. This chain uses TRBV6-1 with TRBJ2-2; TRBD2 aligns across 10 bases. The germline gives CDR1 MNHNS, CDR2 SASEGT. The CDR3 covers 17 residues. Losses at the gene ends were 8 bases for V and 3 bases for J; bases not matched to a gene: 12. The CDR3 loop is CASGSGGALGDTGELFF. DNA of the CDR3: TGTGCCAGCGGCAGCGGGGGGGCCTTGGGGGACACCGGGGAGCTGTTTTTT.

V gene TRBV27 combines with J gene TRBJ2-7; TRBD2 might be the D (6 bases). The CDR3 totals 15 residues. The V gene's germline CDR1 is MNHEY and CDR2 SMNVEV (reference sequence). The ends were cut back, 1 base at V and 2 bases at J, with 12 bases in the middle. The CDR3 DNA follows: TGTGCCAGCAGTTTATATGGGACTCTTCCCTACGAGCAGTACTTC. As protein: CASSLYGTLPYEQYF.

This chain uses TRBV29-1 with TRBJ2-7; the D call may be TRBD1 or TRBD2 (5 bases each). Germline CDR1 SQVTM, CDR2 ANQGSEA. The CDR3 loop spans 11 amino acids. V was clipped by 6 bases and J by 4 bases, with 10 bases between them. The CDR3 bases are TGCAGCGTGCACGAGGGGTACGAGCAGTACTTC. It specifies CSVHEGYEQYF.

This clonotype was recorded many times. The gene calls are TRBV2 and TRBJ1-2; tentatively, D is TRBD1 (6 bases). This CDR3 has 14 amino acids. Germline CDR1 reads SNHLY; CDR2 reads FYNNEI. V was pared by 3 bases and J by 7 bases, with 15 bases between. The CDR3 spells CASSDGQGHVGYTF. CDR3 DNA sequence: TGTGCCAGCAGTGATGGGCAGGGGCACGTTGGCTACACCTTC.

Regarding this clonotype: Being one base from a much bigger clone, this may be a read error. The V call is TRBV5-1, the J call TRBJ1-1, with a possible D match to TRBD1 (5 bases). The CDR3 is 15 amino acids. In germline, CDR1 is SGHRS, CDR2 YFSETQ. The CDR3 loop reads CASSLSKDMNTEACF. In nucleotides, the CDR3 is TGCGCCAGCAGCTTGAGTAAGGACATGAACACTGAAGCTTGCTTT.

This clonotype occurred many times. This chain joins TRBV10-3 and TRBJ2-7, with 8 bases that match TRBD1. Germline CDR1 is ENHRY and CDR2 is SYGVKD. The CDR3 runs 12 residues. V lost 6 bases to trimming and J lost 2 bases; unmatched junction nucleotides: 0. CDR3 DNA: TGTGCCATCAGGGGACAGGCCTACGAGCAGTACTTC. Translated: CAIRGQAYEQYF.